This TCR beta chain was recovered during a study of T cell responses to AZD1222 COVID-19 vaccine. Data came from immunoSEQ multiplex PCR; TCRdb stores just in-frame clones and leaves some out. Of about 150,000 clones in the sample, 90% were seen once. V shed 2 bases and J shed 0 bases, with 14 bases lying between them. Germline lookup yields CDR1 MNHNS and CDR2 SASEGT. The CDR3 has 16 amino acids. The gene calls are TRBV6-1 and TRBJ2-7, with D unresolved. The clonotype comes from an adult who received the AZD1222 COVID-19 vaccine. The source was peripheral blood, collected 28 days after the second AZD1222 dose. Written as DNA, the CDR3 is TGTGCCAGCAGTGAAAGGGTCGACCGAGACTCCTACGAGCAGTACTTC. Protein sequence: CASSERVDRDSYEQYF.